One sample yielded the 26 T cell receptor beta chains listed below, sequenced in a study of T-cell memory formation after mild COVID-19 (dated by TCRdb to about 2021). The receptor library was made with 5' RACE. Sequencer: Illumina NovaSeq 6000. The public reads were reanalyzed by TCRdb: fastp trimming at Q25, MiXCR alignment, in-frame beta chains only. Each entry merges the rows of one CDR3 protein and shows their most common DNA and genes. Counted in this sample were some 160,000 distinct CDR3 sequences; roughly 28% of them appeared once. The ten largest clonotypes hold around 12% of the sample. The specimen was PBMCs or a T cell subset sorted from them (not recorded which). The receptors were gathered from an adult woman who had mild COVID-19 (a few samples of this study predate the infection). The sample titles of this study are shuffled in the database, so cell type and time point are left out; the donor was told from shared clones.

The CDR3 here is CASSYTPSGTEAFF. CDR3 DNA sequence: TGTGCCAGCAGTTACACCCCGTCTGGCACTGAAGCTTTCTTT. The J gene is TRBJ1-1, the V gene TRBV6-6, with unresolved D. The CDR3 has 14 residues. V was pared by 2 bases and J by 4 bases, with 11 bases between. Germline loops: CDR1 MNHNY, CDR2 SVGAGI (reference sequence).

This clonotype has a handful of counts. The chain couples TRBV6-5 to TRBJ2-7; 15 nucleotides line up with TRBD2. J was trimmed by 0 bases and V by 6 bases; bases with no gene match: 3. Germline V gene lookup returns CDR1 MNHEY and CDR2 SVGAGI. This CDR3 contains 16 residues. CDR3 DNA: TGTGCCAGCAGCCAGGGACTAGCGGGAGGCTCCTACGAGCAGTACTTC. Protein sequence: CASSQGLAGGSYEQYF.

The V and J genes are TRBV7-6 and TRBJ1-3, with D tentatively TRBD1 (5 bases). There are 15 residues in the CDR3. Germline values: CDR1 SGHVS, CDR2 FNYEAQ. The V end was cut by 5 bases, the J end by 0 bases, with 11 bases between. CDR3 region: CASSPQVTSGNTIYF. DNA for the CDR3: TGTGCCAGCAGCCCACAGGTTACCTCTGGAAACACCATATATTTT.

A word on this clonotype: Just one base apart from a much larger clone, this may be a read error. This rearrangement joins TRBV25-1 to TRBJ1-1, with a tentative D call TRBD1 (5 bases). V lost 3 bases to trimming and J lost 1 base, with 6 bases between them. Germline lookup yields CDR1 MGHDK and CDR2 SYGVNS. The CDR3 is 13 amino acids. The CDR3 here is CASSDGANTEAFF. The DNA for the CDR3 is TGTGCCAGCAGTGACGGGGCGAACACTGAAGCTTTCTTT.

The V call is TRBV7-3, the J call TRBJ2-7; the match to TRBD2 covers 10 bases. Germline V CDR1 and CDR2: SGHTA, FQGTGA. The trim removed 4 bases at V and 8 bases at J, leaving 8 bases unmatched. CDR3 length: 14 residues. The CDR3 DNA follows: TGTGCCAGCAGCTCAGCGGGAGGGTCGAGTAAGCAGTACTTC. Translated, it gives CASSSAGGSSKQYF.

The rearrangement uses TRBV20-1 and TRBJ1-5; a weak D match, TRBD1 (5 bases). Germline V gives CDR1 DFQATT, CDR2 SNEGSKA (reference sequence). V was shortened by 5 bases and J by 1 base, with 9 bases between the two germline ends. The CDR3 covers 13 residues. In DNA form, the CDR3 reads TGCAGTGCTCTAGGGGAAAGCAATCAGCCCCAGCATTTT. Its protein is CSALGESNQPQHF.

CDR3 loop: CSASQGLEAFF. CDR3 nucleotide sequence: TGCAGTGCTTCACAGGGCCTAGAAGCTTTCTTT. The gene calls are TRBV20-1 and TRBJ1-1; tentative D call: TRBD1 (6 bases). This CDR3 has 11 amino acids. V lost 5 bases to trimming and J lost 8 bases, with 12 bases between them. Per the germline V gene, CDR1 is DFQATT and CDR2 is SNEGSKA (reference sequence).

The chain carries TRBV29-1 and TRBJ2-2; TRBD1 might be the D (7 bases). V was shortened by 5 bases and J by 1 base, with 14 bases between the two germline ends. The germline gives CDR1 SQVTM, CDR2 ANQGSEA. This CDR3 contains 15 residues. CDR3 DNA sequence: TGCAGCGTTAAGAGGAGGGGGCAGAACACCGGGGAGCTGTTTTTT. As protein: CSVKRRGQNTGELFF.

This clonotype was found a few times. J is TRBJ2-1 and V is TRBV27; TRBD2 is a possible D gene (5 bases). CDR1 is MNHEY and CDR2 is SMNVEV in the germline V gene (reference sequence). Trimming removed 4 bases at V and 10 bases at J, with 11 bases between. The CDR3 spans 12 residues. The CDR3, as DNA: TGTGCCAGCAGTTCCGAGGGTGAGGAGCAGTTCTTC. The encoded protein is CASSSEGEEQFF.

The chain carries TRBV7-3 and TRBJ2-1, with D hard to call. This CDR3 region has 13 residues. Germline lookup yields CDR1 SGHTA and CDR2 FQGTGA. The V and J ends lost 2 bases and 8 bases respectively, with 10 bases between them. CDR3 sequence (DNA): TGTGCCAGCAGCTTAGGAGTCCGCGATGAGCAGTTCTTC. It is translated as CASSLGVRDEQFF.

This clonotype was recorded a few times. This chain joins TRBV19 and TRBJ2-7, with unresolved D. This CDR3 is 14 amino acids long. The V gene's germline CDR1 is LNHDA and CDR2 SQIVND (reference sequence). Trimming shortened V by 4 bases and J by 0 bases, and 10 bases separated the two germline ends. CDR3 sequence reads: CASSKPGLSYEQYF. CDR3 in DNA: TGTGCCAGTAGTAAGCCAGGTCTCTCCTACGAGCAGTACTTC. The entire variable domain, with the rest obtained from reference TRBV19 and TRBJ2-7, is as follows: DGGITQSPKYLFRKEGQNVTLSCEQNLNHDAMYWYRQDPGQGLRLIYYSQIVNDFQKGDIAEGYSVSREKKESFPLTVTSAQKNPTAFYLCASSKPGLSYEQYFGPGTRLTVT.

The gene calls are TRBV29-1 and TRBJ2-3; TRBD1 might be the D (6 bases). The CDR3 extends over 11 amino acids. Trimming left V 6 bases short and J 5 bases short, with 9 bases between. From germline, CDR1 is SQVTM and CDR2 ANQGSEA. This chain's CDR3 is CSVETGDTQYF. The CDR3 DNA reads as TGCAGCGTGGAGACAGGAGATACGCAGTATTTT.

This clonotype was observed many times. The chain has TRBV7-3 and TRBJ2-4; D might be TRBD1 or TRBD2, each matching 5 bases. Germline values: CDR1 SGHTA, CDR2 FQGTGA. CDR3 size: 14 residues. With 6 bases removed from V and 9 bases from J, the gap between germline ends came to 18 bases. The CDR3 loop reads CASSSGPQESIQYF. The DNA of the CDR3 is TGTGCCAGCAGTTCGGGGCCGCAGGAAAGCATTCAGTACTTC.

The chain links TRBV25-1 to TRBJ1-6; TRBD1 is a possible D gene (5 bases). This CDR3 region has 13 residues. The V gene lost 3 bases and the J gene lost 9 bases, with 9 bases spanning the gap. CDR1 and CDR2 from the germline V gene are MGHDK and SYGVNS. The CDR3 protein is CASSDTGGSPLHF. As DNA, the CDR3 is TGTGCCAGCAGTGATACAGGAGGTTCACCCCTCCACTTT.

The chain uses TRBV5-1 and TRBJ2-5; 9 bases agree with TRBD1. In germline, CDR1 is SGHRS, CDR2 YFSETQ. With 3 bases clipped from V and 5 bases from J, the junction kept 5 bases outside the gene matches. This CDR3 comprises 14 residues. CDR3 sequence reads: CASSSGTGLETQYF. CDR3 in DNA: TGCGCCAGCAGCTCCGGGACAGGGTTGGAGACCCAGTACTTC.

This sequence joins TRBV11-2 and TRBJ2-3; no reliable D call. CDR3 size: 12 residues. Germline assignment: CDR1 SGHAT and CDR2 FQNNGV. Trimming took off 2 bases at V and 4 bases at J, with 4 bases between the two ends. In DNA, the CDR3 is TGTGCCAGCAGCTTAATCCCAGATACGCAGTATTTT. Translation gives CASSLIPDTQYF.

This clonotype was recorded a few times. CDR3: CASSSPGNEQFF. The CDR3 nucleotides read TGTGCCAGCAGCTCTCCTGGGAATGAGCAGTTCTTC. The gene calls are TRBV28 and TRBJ2-1, with unresolved D. This CDR3 is built from 12 residues. Germline V CDR1 and CDR2: MDHEN, SYDVKM. Trimming pared 6 bases from V and 7 bases from J, leaving 10 bases between.

This clonotype was found once. V gene TRBV4-2 combines with J gene TRBJ2-1; D remains unclear. This CDR3 spans 19 amino acids. V was trimmed by 1 base and J by 0 bases, leaving 19 bases between them. Germline V gene sequence: CDR1 LGHNA, CDR2 YNFKEQ. CDR3 DNA: TGTGCCAGCAGCCAAGTGTCTGGGTTGAGGCCGAGCTCCTACAATGAGCAGTTCTTC. Its protein product is CASSQVSGLRPSSYNEQFF.

V is TRBV29-1 and J is TRBJ2-7, with TRBD1 matching 9 bases. V was pared by 3 bases and J by 4 bases, with 1 base of the junction left unmatched. This CDR3 comprises 12 residues. Germline CDR1 and CDR2: SQVTM and ANQGSEA. The chain's CDR3 is CSVEDRGYEQYF. The DNA of the CDR3 is TGCAGCGTTGAGGACAGGGGATACGAGCAGTACTTC.

The rearrangement uses TRBV30 and TRBJ2-7; 9 positions agree with TRBD1. The germline gives CDR1 GTSNPN, CDR2 SVGIG (reference sequence). CDR3 size: 11 residues. V lost 7 bases, J lost 5 bases, and 3 bases stayed unmatched. The CDR3 loop is CASGTGNEQYF. For the CDR3, the DNA is TGTGCCTCAGGGACAGGGAACGAGCAGTACTTC.

This clonotype was seen only a few times. The chain links TRBV10-3 to TRBJ2-7; 7 nucleotides line up with TRBD1. The germline V gene encodes CDR1 ENHRY and CDR2 SYGVKD. The CDR3 runs to 14 residues. Germline trimming cut 5 bases from V and 2 bases from J; bases unmatched to any gene: 6. This CDR3 is CAISPTGPPYEQYF. In DNA form, the CDR3 reads TGTGCCATCAGTCCGACAGGGCCCCCCTACGAGCAGTACTTC.

The CDR3 here is CASSHPYEQYF. In DNA form, the CDR3 reads TGTGCCAGCAGCCATCCCTACGAGCAGTACTTC. The chain joins TRBV7-2 to TRBJ2-7; D not certain. Germline V gene data show CDR1 as SGHTA and CDR2 as FQGNSA. This CDR3 is 11 amino acids long. The V end was cut by 5 bases, the J end by 2 bases, with 4 bases between.

This clonotype was counted at least ten times. The chain has TRBV15 and TRBJ2-7; no definite D call. Trimming removed 0 bases at V and 6 bases at J, with 15 bases between. The germline V gene has CDR1 LNHNV and CDR2 YYDKDF (reference sequence). CDR3 length: 15 residues. In nucleotides, the CDR3 is TGTGCCACCAGCAGAGATCGAGGACCCGGCTTCGAGCAGTACTTC. Amino acids: CATSRDRGPGFEQYF.

The rearrangement joins TRBV6-5 to TRBJ1-3; D gene ambiguous. In germline, CDR1 is MNHEY, CDR2 SVGAGI. The CDR3 runs to 13 residues. V was shortened by 6 bases and J by 5 bases, with 11 bases between the two germline ends. CDR3 coding DNA: TGTGCCAGCAGCCCTGCGGCAAGAAACACCATATATTTT. Its translation is CASSPAARNTIYF.

The chain uses TRBV7-3 and TRBJ1-1; D gene ambiguous. V gave up 2 bases and J gave up 5 bases, with 12 bases separating them. Germline loops: CDR1 SGHTA, CDR2 FQGTGA. The CDR3 extends over 14 amino acids. The CDR3 DNA reads TGTGCCAGCAGCTTATCCCCCGGTGAAACTGAAGCTTTCTTT. Protein: CASSLSPGETEAFF. Full variable domain (outside the CDR3, taken from reference TRBV7-3 and TRBJ1-1): GAGVSQTPSNKVTEKGKYVELRCDPISGHTALYWYRQSLGQGPEFLIYFQGTGAADDSGLPNDRFFAVRPEGSVSTLKIQRTERGDSAVYLCASSLSPGETEAFFGQGTRLTVV.

The sample holds a few counts of this clonotype. The chain employs TRBV7-9 and TRBJ1-5; no reliable D call. The length of the CDR3 is 14 residues. Germline V gene lookup returns CDR1 SEHNR and CDR2 FQNEAQ (reference sequence). V lost 3 bases and J lost 3, with 9 bases in between. The CDR3 loop reads CASSFPGSNQPQHF. In nucleotides, the CDR3 is TGTGCCAGCAGCTTCCCGGGATCCAATCAGCCCCAGCATTTT.